One sample yielded the 9 T cell receptor beta chains listed below, sequenced in a study of T cells in Graves' hyperthyroidism and ophthalmopathy. What was amplified from RNA transcripts were TCR beta CDR3 regions. When the TCR CDR3 underwent first-round RT-PCR, the HTBI primer set was used. A single record per CDR3 protein comes from TCRdb applying MiXCR to the multiplex PCR reads. In the table there are about 740,000 distinct CDR3 sequences, about 14% of which are singletons. Specimen: blood. These receptors were obtained from a young woman with Graves' hyperthyroidism.

This chain uses TRBV4-3 with TRBJ1-4, with 8 bases that match TRBD1. The V gene end was trimmed by 6 bases and the J gene end by 8 bases; junction bases not matched to a gene: 8. The length of the CDR3 is 14 residues. The germline gives CDR1 LGHNA, CDR2 YSLEER. For the CDR3, the DNA is TGCGCCAGCAGTCAGACAGGGGCTGGGGAAAAACTGTTTTTT. It is translated as CASSQTGAGEKLFF.

Concerning this clonotype: A read error may explain this, as a much larger clone is one base away. The chain joins TRBV7-2 to TRBJ2-5; the match to TRBD1 covers 9 bases. Germline loops: CDR1 SGHTA, CDR2 FQGNSA. The CDR3 contains 15 residues. The V and J ends lost 3 bases and 5 bases, in that order; junction bases with no gene match: 7. The CDR3 nucleotides read TGTGCCAGCAGCTTTGGGACAGGGCTTCCGGAGACCCAGTACTTC. It yields the protein CASSFGTGLPETQYF.

This clonotype has just a few counts. J is TRBJ2-7 and V is TRBV25-1; D uncertain. Germline assignment: CDR1 MGHDK and CDR2 SYGVNS. V lost 4 bases and J lost 6, with 10 bases in between. The CDR3 length is 12 residues. The CDR3 spells CASSGTPLEQYF. The CDR3 region has the DNA TGTGCCAGCAGTGGAACTCCTCTCGAGCAGTACTTC.

This clonotype was seen many times. This sequence joins TRBV11-2 and TRBJ1-4; D is undetermined. The ends were cut back, 6 bases at V and 8 bases at J, with 13 bases in the middle. The CDR3 consists of 13 residues. Per germline, CDR1 SGHAT and CDR2 FQNNGV. The CDR3 protein is CASSSSGLEKLFF. In DNA form, the CDR3 reads TGTGCCAGCAGTTCCTCTGGGTTGGAAAAACTGTTTTTT.

This clonotype showed up many times. This chain links TRBV7-2 with TRBJ2-1, with TRBD2 matching over 16 bases. Germline trimming cut 3 bases from V and 6 bases from J; bases unmatched to any gene: 8. The CDR3 spans 18 residues. Germline assignment: CDR1 SGHTA and CDR2 FQGNSA. The CDR3: CASSFPGLAGGHGNEQFF. The CDR3 bases are TGTGCCAGCAGCTTCCCGGGACTAGCGGGAGGGCACGGCAATGAGCAGTTCTTC.

This clonotype was picked up many times. The chain links TRBV2 to TRBJ1-5, with D unclear. The CDR3 loop spans 12 amino acids. Germline CDR1 SNHLY, CDR2 FYNNEI. V lost 5 bases to trimming and J lost 14 bases, with 16 bases between them. CDR3 bases: TGTGCCAGCAGTCCAACCTCCCGGGCCGAGCATTTT. This gives the protein CASSPTSRAEHF.

This clonotype was counted only a few times. V gene TRBV4-3 combines with J gene TRBJ2-1; 8 nucleotides align to TRBD2. This CDR3 contains 17 residues. Looked up from germline, CDR1 is LGHNA and CDR2 is YSLEER. After removal of 1 base from V and 4 bases from J, the junction contained 9 bases not matched to a gene. CDR3 region: CASSQGISGSLYNEQFF. Written as DNA, the CDR3 is TGCGCCAGCAGCCAAGGGATAAGCGGGAGTCTATACAATGAGCAGTTCTTC.

This clonotype was found many times. This rearrangement joins TRBV6-1 to TRBJ2-5; 7 bases match TRBD1. CDR1 is MNHNS and CDR2 is SASEGT in the germline V gene. V lost 8 bases to trimming and J lost 5 bases; unmatched junction nucleotides: 11. The CDR3 covers 14 residues. The CDR3: CASRQGRLLETQYF. CDR3 DNA sequence: TGTGCCAGCCGACAGGGTCGGTTATTGGAGACCCAGTACTTC.

This clonotype was counted at least ten times. The chain has TRBV5-1 and TRBJ1-4, with D perhaps matching TRBD1 (6 bases). Trimming stripped 0 bases from V and 1 base from J, with 13 bases between. CDR3 size: 17 residues. CDR1 is SGHRS, CDR2 YFSETQ, per germline. CDR3 amino acids: CASSLVPGDLTNEKLFF. For the CDR3, the DNA is TGCGCCAGCAGCTTGGTGCCAGGGGACTTAACTAATGAAAAACTGTTTTTT.